This T cell receptor (beta chain) was profiled in a study of blood T cells in healthy people across ages. Study-level points and caveats: There was no known CMV status for donors, so expanded clonotype changes were possibly confounded. While age rose, TCR beta diversity per million T cells dropped in a roughly linear way.

The V gene lost 2 bases and the J gene lost 10 bases, with 10 bases spanning the gap. In germline, CDR1 is SGHRS, CDR2 YFSETQ. The CDR3 is made up of 12 amino acids. With a J-beta primer mix and a sample-barcoded 5' primer, a second PCR ran roughly 6 to 12 cycles. TCRdb re-derived calls from the 5' RACE reads in MiXCR, one entry per CDR3 protein. Of about 780,000 distinct CDR3 sequences in the sample, approximately 59% were seen once. A remark on this clonotype: Its antigen is currently unknown.

This chain joins TRBV5-1 and TRBJ2-1, with D unclear. The specimen was blood. This TCR was recovered from a man younger than 40 in good health. CDR3 protein: CASSLVTREQFF. CDR3 bases: TGCGCCAGCAGCTTAGTGACAAGGGAGCAGTTCTTC.